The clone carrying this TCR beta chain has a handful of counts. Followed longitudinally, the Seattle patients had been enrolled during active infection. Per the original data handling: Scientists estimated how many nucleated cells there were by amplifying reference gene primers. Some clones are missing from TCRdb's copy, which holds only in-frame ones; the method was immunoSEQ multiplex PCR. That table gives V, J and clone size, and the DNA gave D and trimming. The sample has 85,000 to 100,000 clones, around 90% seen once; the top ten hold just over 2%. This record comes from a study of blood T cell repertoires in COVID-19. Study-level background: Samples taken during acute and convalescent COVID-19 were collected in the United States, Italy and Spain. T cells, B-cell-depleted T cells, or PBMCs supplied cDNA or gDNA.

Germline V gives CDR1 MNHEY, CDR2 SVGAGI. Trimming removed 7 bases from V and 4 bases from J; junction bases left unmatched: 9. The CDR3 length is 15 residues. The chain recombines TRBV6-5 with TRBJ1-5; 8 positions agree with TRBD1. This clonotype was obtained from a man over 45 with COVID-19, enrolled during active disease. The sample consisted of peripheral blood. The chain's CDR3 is CASTPQGALNQPQHF. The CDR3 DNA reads TGTGCCAGCACCCCCCAGGGGGCTTTGAATCAGCCCCAGCATTTT.